The clone carrying this T cell receptor beta chain was counted at least ten times. Its antigen is unidentified. The study included ophthalmopathy patients with Clinical Activity Score at least 3, NOSPECS grade at least 4 and duration under 3 months. Diagnoses used clinical symptoms, serum thyroxine and TRAb, thyroid ultrasound and orbital computed tomography. PBMCs were obtained from 9 to 10 ml fresh peripheral blood. The sample belongs to a study of T cells in Graves' hyperthyroidism and ophthalmopathy. Amplification targeted TCR beta CDR3 regions from RNA transcripts. First-round RT-PCR with HTBI primers amplified the TCR CDR3 region. TCRdb re-derived calls from the multiplex PCR reads in MiXCR, one entry per CDR3 protein. The table includes about 500,000 distinct CDR3 sequences, roughly a sixth detected once. General observations from the study: From stable hyperthyroidism, ophthalmopathy was separated by a 13 V-J model.

Trimming left V 2 bases short and J 6 bases short, with 13 bases between. In germline, CDR1 is DFQATT, CDR2 SNEGSKA (reference sequence). The length of the CDR3 is 14 residues. The receptor comes from a woman in her 30s with Graves' ophthalmopathy. The sequencing input was blood. The chain has TRBV20-1 and TRBJ2-2, with D maybe TRBD2 (6 bases). CDR3: CSARRDSWPGELFF. The CDR3, as DNA: TGCAGTGCTAGAAGGGACTCCTGGCCCGGGGAGCTGTTTTTT.